The 5 T cell receptor beta chains presented below share a single source sample, sequenced in a study of blood T cell repertoires in COVID-19 (dated by TCRdb to about 2020). Libraries were made using the immunoSEQ multiplex PCR assay. Held by TCRdb, this immuneACCESS table contains in-frame sequences only and omits some clones. Under half of the omission traces to an unresolved V gene where checked; the cause of the rest is unknown. Counted in this sample were tens of thousands of clones; roughly 86% of them appeared once. Clones ranked in the top ten supply 1.2% of the sample. Sequencing was carried out using peripheral blood. These receptors originate from a woman older than 75 with acute or convalescent COVID-19.

V is TRBV9 and J is TRBJ2-2; 16 bases are shared with TRBD2. Trimming took 4 bases from V and 3 from J; bases not matched to a gene: 6. The CDR3 loop spans 18 amino acids. Germline CDR1 reads SGDLS; CDR2 reads YYNGEE. CDR3 region: CASSTGLAGGPHTGELFF. CDR3 bases: TGTGCCAGCAGCACGGGACTAGCGGGGGGGCCGCACACCGGGGAGCTGTTTTTT.

The chain employs TRBV7-2 and TRBJ2-4; tentatively, D is TRBD2 (6 bases). The CDR3 is made up of 17 amino acids. Trimming left V 5 bases short and J 1 base short, with 18 bases between. Germline V gives CDR1 SGHTA, CDR2 FQGNSA. The CDR3 sequence: CASSPSPRRVAKNIQYF. The CDR3 bases are TGTGCCAGCAGCCCAAGCCCTCGGAGGGTGGCCAAAAACATTCAGTACTTC.

The CDR3 here is CASADLANYGYTF. DNA for the CDR3: TGTGCCAGCGCCGACCTAGCTAACTATGGCTACACCTTC. The rearrangement joins TRBV28 to TRBJ1-2; D is undetermined. V lost 8 bases, J lost 0 bases, and 10 bases lay in between. Germline V lookup: CDR1 MDHEN, CDR2 SYDVKM. The CDR3 spans 13 residues.

This clone has only a few counts. The chain uses TRBV7-8 and TRBJ1-5; weak D call: TRBD1 (5 bases). Germline lookup yields CDR1 SGHVS and CDR2 FQNEAQ. This CDR3 is built from 14 residues. Trimming cost V 5 bases and J 3 bases, with 11 bases left between them. The CDR3 sequence is CASSAGTANQPQHF. The CDR3 DNA sequence: TGTGCCAGCAGCGCGGGGACGGCCAATCAGCCCCAGCATTTT.

The V call is TRBV28, the J call TRBJ1-6, with 10 bases fitting TRBD1. Trimming removed 6 bases from V and 6 bases from J; junction bases left unmatched: 11. The CDR3 length is 17 residues. From germline, CDR1 is MDHEN and CDR2 SYDVKM. The CDR3 DNA reads TGTGCCAGCAGGCTTTCTGACAGGGGGCCCCTTAATTCACCCCTCCACTTT. Translation gives CASRLSDRGPLNSPLHF.